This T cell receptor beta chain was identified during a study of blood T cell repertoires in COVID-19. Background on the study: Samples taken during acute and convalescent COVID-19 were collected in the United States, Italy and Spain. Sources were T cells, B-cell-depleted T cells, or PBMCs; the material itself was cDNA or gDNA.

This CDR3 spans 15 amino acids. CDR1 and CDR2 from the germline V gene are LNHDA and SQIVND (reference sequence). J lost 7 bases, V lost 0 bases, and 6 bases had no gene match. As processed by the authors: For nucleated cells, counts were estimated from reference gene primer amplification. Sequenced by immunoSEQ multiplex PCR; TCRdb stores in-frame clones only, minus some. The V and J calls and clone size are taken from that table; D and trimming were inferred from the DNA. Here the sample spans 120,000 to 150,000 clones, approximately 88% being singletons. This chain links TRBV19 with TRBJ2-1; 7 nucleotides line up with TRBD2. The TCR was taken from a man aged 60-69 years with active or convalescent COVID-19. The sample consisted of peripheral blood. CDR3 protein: CASSIEGGRRNEQFF. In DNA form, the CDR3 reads TGTGCCAGTAGTATAGAGGGCGGGAGACGGAATGAGCAGTTCTTC.